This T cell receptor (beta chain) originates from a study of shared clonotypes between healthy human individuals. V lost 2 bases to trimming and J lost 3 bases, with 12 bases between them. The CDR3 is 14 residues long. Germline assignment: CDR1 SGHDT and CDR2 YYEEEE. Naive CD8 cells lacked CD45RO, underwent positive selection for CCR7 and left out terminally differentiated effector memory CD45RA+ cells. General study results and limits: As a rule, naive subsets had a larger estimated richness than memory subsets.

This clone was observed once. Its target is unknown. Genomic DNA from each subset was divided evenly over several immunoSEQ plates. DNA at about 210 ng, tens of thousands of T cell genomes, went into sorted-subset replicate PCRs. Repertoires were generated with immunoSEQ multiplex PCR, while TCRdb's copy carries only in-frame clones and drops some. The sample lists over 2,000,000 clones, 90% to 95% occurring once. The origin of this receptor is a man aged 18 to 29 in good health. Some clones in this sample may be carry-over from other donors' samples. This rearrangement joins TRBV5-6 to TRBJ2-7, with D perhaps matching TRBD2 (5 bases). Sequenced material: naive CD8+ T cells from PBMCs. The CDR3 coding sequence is TGTGCCAGCAGCTTCGGGCGGGCGATCTACGAGCAGTACTTC. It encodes CASSFGRAIYEQYF.